This TCR beta chain was obtained from a study of spatial heterogeneity in lung cancer. Regarding time point: sample taken at primary tumor resection. The authors sequenced whole RNA from tumor, nontumor lung or frozen PBMC without sorting. Using its own MiXCR run on the 5' RACE reads, TCRdb lists one record per CDR3 protein. The sample contains about 95,000 distinct CDR3 sequences, approximately 8.5% of which appear only once. This clonotype has more than one count but fewer than ten. The source was PBMCs, collected at surgery. This receptor was obtained from a male donor with early-stage non-small cell lung cancer.

CDR3 residues: CAISLMPGGHTGELFF. CDR3 nucleotides: TGTGCCATCAGCCTTATGCCTGGGGGACACACCGGGGAGCTGTTTTTT. The chain recombines TRBV10-3 with TRBJ2-2; D possibly uses TRBD1 or TRBD2 (5 bases each). The CDR3 consists of 16 residues. The germline gives CDR1 ENHRY, CDR2 SYGVKD. Trimming cost V 6 bases and J 3 bases, with 17 bases left between them.